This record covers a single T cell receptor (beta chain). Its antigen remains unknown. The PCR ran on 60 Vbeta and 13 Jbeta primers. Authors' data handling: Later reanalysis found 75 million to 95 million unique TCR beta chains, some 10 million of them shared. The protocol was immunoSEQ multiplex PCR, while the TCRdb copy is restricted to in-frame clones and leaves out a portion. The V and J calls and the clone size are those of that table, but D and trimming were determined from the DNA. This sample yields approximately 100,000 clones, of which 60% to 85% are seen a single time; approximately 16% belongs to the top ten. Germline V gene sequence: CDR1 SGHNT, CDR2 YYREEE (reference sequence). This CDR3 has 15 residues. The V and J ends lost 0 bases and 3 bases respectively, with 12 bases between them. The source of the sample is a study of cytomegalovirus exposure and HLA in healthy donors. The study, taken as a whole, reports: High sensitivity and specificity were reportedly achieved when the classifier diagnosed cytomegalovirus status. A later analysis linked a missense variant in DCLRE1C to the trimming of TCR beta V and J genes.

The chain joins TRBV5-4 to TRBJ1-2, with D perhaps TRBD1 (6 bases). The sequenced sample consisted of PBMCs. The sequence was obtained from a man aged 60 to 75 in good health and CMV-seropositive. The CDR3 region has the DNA TGTGCCAGCAGCTTGGGTTCCAGGGGCCACTATGGCTACACCTTC. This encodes CASSLGSRGHYGYTF.